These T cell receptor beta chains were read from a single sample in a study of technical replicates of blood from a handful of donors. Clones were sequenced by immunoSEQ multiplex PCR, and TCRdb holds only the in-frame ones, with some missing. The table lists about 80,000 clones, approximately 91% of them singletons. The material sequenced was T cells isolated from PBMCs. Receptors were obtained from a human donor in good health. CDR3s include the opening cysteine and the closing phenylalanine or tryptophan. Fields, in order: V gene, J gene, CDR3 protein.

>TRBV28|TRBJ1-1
CASRARLGDTEAFF
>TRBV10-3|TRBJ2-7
CAIRDRTYEQYF
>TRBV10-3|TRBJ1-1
CATRDREFTEAFF
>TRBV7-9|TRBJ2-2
CASSSWTSGNTGELFF
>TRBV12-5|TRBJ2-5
CASGPPGTGWETQYF
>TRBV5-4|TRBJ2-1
CASSLDRDPYNEQFF
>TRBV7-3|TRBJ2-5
CASSSLRGPETQYF
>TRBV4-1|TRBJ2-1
CASSQGLAGNNEQFF
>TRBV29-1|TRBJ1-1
CSVDRTGMSTEAFF
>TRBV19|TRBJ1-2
CASTDRENYGYTF
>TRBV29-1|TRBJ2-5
CSVEEGGTGGNLDF
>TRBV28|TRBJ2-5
CASSVLGLAETQYF
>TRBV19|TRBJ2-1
CASSILAGASYNEQFF
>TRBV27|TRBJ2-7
CASSLQGAGEQYF
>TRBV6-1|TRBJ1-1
CASSEIRGYPAFF
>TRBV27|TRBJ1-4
CASRDRVEEKLFF
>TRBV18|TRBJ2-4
CASSLRGDSGNIQYF
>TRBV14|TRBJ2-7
CASSQDLAGSDEQYF
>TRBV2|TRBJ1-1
CASSSQVDTEAFF
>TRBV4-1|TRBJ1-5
CASSQGRPASNQPQHF
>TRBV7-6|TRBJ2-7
CASSLMLAGGIEQYF
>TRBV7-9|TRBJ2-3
CASSFRGTDTQYF
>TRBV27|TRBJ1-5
CASSLSFPIHNQPQHF
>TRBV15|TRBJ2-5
CATSRAGQQETQYF
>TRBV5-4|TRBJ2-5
CASTSRGGIQETQYF
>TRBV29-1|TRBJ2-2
CSVETTRGDLYTGELFF
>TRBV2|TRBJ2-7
CATQPGHHEQYF
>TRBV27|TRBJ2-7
CASSFLAGGQRAYEQYF
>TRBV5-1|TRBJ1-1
CASSLDGVGYTEAFF